The 31 T cell receptor beta chains reported below all come from one sample, sequenced in a study of shared clonotypes between healthy human individuals. Some clones are missing from TCRdb's copy, which holds only in-frame ones; the method was immunoSEQ multiplex PCR. The table includes some 1 million clones, 65% to 80% detected once. The sample consisted of memory CD4+ T cells sorted from blood. This sample's subset: CD45RA-negative fraction. The receptors stem from a young man in good health.

The V gene is TRBV11-2, the J gene TRBJ2-5, with D uncertain. The CDR3 length is 14 residues. Germline V gene sequence: CDR1 SGHAT, CDR2 FQNNGV. Trimming pared 5 bases from V and 5 bases from J, leaving 15 bases between. Here the CDR3 DNA reads TGTGCCAGCAGCCCCCCCCACGGCCCGGAGACCCAGTACTTC. Encoded protein: CASSPPHGPETQYF.

The V call is TRBV6-1, the J call TRBJ1-2; 9 positions agree with TRBD1. Trimming took 4 bases from V and 8 from J; bases not matched to a gene: 8. Germline CDR1 MNHNS, CDR2 SASEGT. This CDR3 is built from 14 residues. As DNA, the CDR3 is TGTGCCAGCAGTGGGGACAGGGAATTACTAGGCTACACCTTC. Its translation is CASSGDRELLGYTF.

There are a few counts of this clone. The same CDR3 arises from other DNA sequences in this sample as well. The chain couples TRBV2 to TRBJ1-3; D gene ambiguous. The germline V gene encodes CDR1 SNHLY and CDR2 FYNNEI. The CDR3 loop spans 12 amino acids. Trimming pared 2 bases from V and 7 bases from J, leaving 6 bases between. Here the CDR3 reads CASSESGNTIYF. CDR3 nucleotides: TGTGCCAGCAGTGAAAGCGGGAACACCATATATTTT.

This clone was recorded a few times. The gene calls are TRBV11-2 and TRBJ2-5, with D unclear. CDR1 SGHAT and CDR2 FQNNGV come from the germline V gene. V dropped 0 bases and J dropped 5 bases, with 13 bases sitting between them. This CDR3 spans 15 amino acids. The CDR3 is CASSLDPTRLETQYF. The DNA for the CDR3 is TGTGCCAGCAGCTTAGACCCGACACGCTTGGAGACCCAGTACTTC.

The chain employs TRBV4-3 and TRBJ2-7; D call uncertain. Trimming shortened V by 6 bases and J by 3 bases, and 15 bases separated the two germline ends. Germline values: CDR1 LGHNA, CDR2 YSLEER. The CDR3 length is 14 residues. The CDR3 nucleotides read TGCGCCAGCAGTTGGCAGGTGTTTAACTACGAGCAGTACTTC. Its protein is CASSWQVFNYEQYF.

The gene calls are TRBV14 and TRBJ1-5; maybe TRBD1 (5 bases). Germline-derived CDR1 and CDR2 are SGHDN and FVKESK. The CDR3 is 14 amino acids. Trimming pared 2 bases from V and 2 bases from J, leaving 7 bases between. This CDR3 is CASSQRDGNQPQHF. Here the CDR3 DNA reads TGTGCCAGCAGCCAAAGGGACGGCAATCAGCCCCAGCATTTT.

The genes are TRBV5-6 and TRBJ1-5; a weak D match, TRBD1 (5 bases). With 4 bases removed from V and 3 bases from J, the gap between germline ends came to 14 bases. The CDR3 covers 15 residues. The germline V gene has CDR1 SGHDT and CDR2 YYEEEE. The chain's CDR3 is CASSPGPGPNQPQHF. In DNA, the CDR3 is TGTGCCAGCAGCCCCGGCCCAGGGCCCAATCAGCCCCAGCATTTT. The entire variable domain, with the rest obtained from reference TRBV5-6 and TRBJ1-5, is as follows: DAGVTQSPTHLIKTRGQQVTLRCSPKSGHDTVSWYQQALGQGPQFIFQYYEEEERQRGNFPDRFSGHQFPNYSSELNVNALLLGDSALYLCASSPGPGPNQPQHFGDGTRLSIL.

This clone was found once. The chain links TRBV4-1 to TRBJ2-7; 10 bases are a match to TRBD2. Germline assignment: CDR1 MGHRA and CDR2 YSYEKL. This CDR3 contains 16 residues. Unmatched junction bases numbered 5, after V lost 0 bases and J lost 3 bases. The CDR3 region is CASSQDGLAGVYEQYF. For the CDR3, the DNA is TGCGCCAGCAGCCAAGATGGCCTAGCGGGAGTCTACGAGCAGTACTTC.

The chain combines TRBV9 with TRBJ2-7; 7 bases are shared with TRBD1. The trim removed 3 bases at V and 2 bases at J, leaving 5 bases unmatched. The CDR3 runs 14 residues. CDR1 is SGDLS and CDR2 is YYNGEE in the germline V gene. In DNA, the CDR3 is TGTGCCAGCAGCGCGACAGGGCATCCCTACGAGCAGTACTTC. It specifies CASSATGHPYEQYF.

The chain links TRBV30 to TRBJ2-6; D is unresolved. Trimming shortened V by 0 bases and J by 2 bases, and 8 bases separated the two germline ends. Germline V lookup: CDR1 GTSNPN, CDR2 SVGIG (reference sequence). The CDR3 sequence is 15 residues long. The chain's CDR3 is CAWSVSGAGANVLTF. The CDR3 DNA follows: TGTGCCTGGAGTGTATCTGGGGCTGGGGCCAACGTCCTGACTTTC.

As to this clone: At the DNA level, this CDR3 is encoded by other sequences in the same sample as well. The J gene is TRBJ1-2, the V gene TRBV18; unclear D gene. Germline-derived CDR1 and CDR2 are KGHSH and LQKENI. With 2 bases removed from V and 4 bases from J, the gap between germline ends came to 5 bases. There are 12 residues in the CDR3. The CDR3 DNA reads TGTGCCAGCTCACCAGAGGGCTATGGCTACACCTTC. Protein: CASSPEGYGYTF.

Ten or more counts support this clone. This chain joins TRBV14 and TRBJ2-5; D not resolved. Germline V gene sequence: CDR1 SGHDN, CDR2 FVKESK. This CDR3 region has 13 residues. The V gene lost 1 base and the J gene lost 9 bases, with 12 bases spanning the gap. CDR3 in amino acids: CASSQGMTGSQYF. DNA of the CDR3: TGTGCCAGCAGCCAAGGCATGACGGGCTCCCAGTACTTC.

Worth noting for this clone: The sample contains more than one DNA sequence encoding this CDR3. J is TRBJ1-4 and V is TRBV5-1, with TRBD1 as a possible D gene (6 bases). V lost 4 bases and J lost 0, with 10 bases in between. The CDR3 is 15 amino acids. CDR1 is SGHRS, CDR2 YFSETQ, per germline. CDR3 sequence: CASSRTETTNEKLFF. CDR3 nucleotide sequence: TGCGCCAGCAGCCGGACAGAGACAACTAATGAAAAACTGTTTTTT.

The chain is built from TRBV5-8 and TRBJ2-1, with D perhaps assigned TRBD1 or TRBD2 (5 bases each). The CDR3 loop spans 14 amino acids. V lost 4 bases, J lost 4 bases, and 12 bases lay in between. Germline-derived CDR1 and CDR2 are SGHTS and YDEGEE. CDR3 DNA sequence: TGTGCCAGCAGCACCCGGGACCATTACAATGAGCAGTTCTTC. This sequence encodes CASSTRDHYNEQFF.

The V call is TRBV9, the J call TRBJ2-5, with 7 bases aligning to TRBD1. The junction had 3 bases not matched to a gene; V was cut back by 2 bases and J by 2 bases. Germline CDR1 is SGDLS and CDR2 is YYNGEE. The CDR3 is 14 residues long. The CDR3 is CASSVRDRQETQYF. The CDR3, as DNA: TGTGCCAGCAGCGTTAGGGACAGACAAGAGACCCAGTACTTC.

The sample holds many counts of this clone. V and J are TRBV27 and TRBJ1-1; TRBD1 agrees at 8 bases. The CDR3 spans 12 residues. V trimming: 3 bases; J trimming: 11 bases; junction bases outside the gene matches: 5. The germline CDR1 and CDR2 sequences are MNHEY and SMNVEV (reference sequence). DNA for the CDR3: TGTGCCAGCAGTTTTGGACAGGGCGGCGCTTTCTTT. It yields the protein CASSFGQGGAFF.

The chain couples TRBV4-1 to TRBJ1-5, with D possibly matching TRBD1 (6 bases). Germline loops: CDR1 MGHRA, CDR2 YSYEKL. V lost 4 bases to trimming and J lost 7 bases, with 17 bases between them. The CDR3 extends over 15 amino acids. CDR3 amino acids: CASSPGTPPGQPQHF. Here the CDR3 DNA reads TGCGCCAGCAGCCCCGGGACACCCCCGGGGCAGCCCCAGCATTTT.

CDR3 amino acids: CASSPNLPDSPLHF. The CDR3 DNA is TGTGCCAGCAGTCCCAATCTCCCAGATTCACCCCTCCACTTT. The chain couples TRBV2 to TRBJ1-6; D is unclear. The germline gives CDR1 SNHLY, CDR2 FYNNEI. The CDR3 spans 14 residues. Trimming pared 5 bases from V and 8 bases from J, leaving 13 bases between.

This clone came up a few times. The chain recombines TRBV30 with TRBJ2-2, with a possible D match to TRBD2 (5 bases). Germline V CDR1 and CDR2: GTSNPN, SVGIG (reference sequence). This CDR3 comprises 15 residues. The V end lost 0 bases, the J end lost 6 bases, and 14 bases lay between the germline ends. DNA of the CDR3: TGTGCCTGGAGTGTGGGTACTAGTCTGGCCGGGGAGCTGTTTTTT. Translation: CAWSVGTSLAGELFF. Variable domain in full (rest from reference TRBV30 and TRBJ2-2): SQTIHQWPATLVQPVGSPLSLECTVEGTSNPNLYWYRQAAGRGLQLLFYSVGIGQISSEVPQNLSASRPQDRQFILSSKKLLLSDSGFYLCAWSVGTSLAGELFFGEGSRLTVL.

The rearrangement joins TRBV6-1 to TRBJ2-3; TRBD2 matches at 7 bases. The V gene end was trimmed by 6 bases and the J gene end by 5 bases; junction bases not matched to a gene: 5. The CDR3 has 13 amino acids. Germline loops: CDR1 MNHNS, CDR2 SASEGT. The CDR3 region is CASRLASGDTQYF. CDR3 sequence (DNA): TGTGCCAGCAGGCTGGCTAGCGGAGATACGCAGTATTTT.

The chain employs TRBV7-2 and TRBJ2-3; 7 nucleotides align to TRBD1. The CDR3 length is 16 residues. Trimming at V came to 1 base and at J to 5 bases, leaving 9 bases not matched to a gene. Germline V CDR1 and CDR2: SGHTA, FQGNSA. This CDR3 reads CASSLVGRGNGDTQYF. CDR3 nucleotide sequence: TGTGCCAGCAGCTTAGTTGGCAGGGGGAATGGAGATACGCAGTATTTT.

Comments on this clone: Additional DNA sequences in this sample encode the identical CDR3. V is TRBV5-6 and J is TRBJ2-2, with D hard to call. This CDR3 spans 15 amino acids. V was clipped by 0 bases and J by 0 bases, with 6 bases between them. Germline CDR1 is SGHDT and CDR2 is YYEEEE. CDR3 in amino acids: CASSLVGANTGELFF. CDR3 in DNA: TGTGCCAGCAGCTTGGTTGGAGCGAACACCGGGGAGCTGTTTTTT.

The chain employs TRBV6-5 and TRBJ2-7, with TRBD1 matching 7 bases. V lost 6 bases and J lost 8; bases outside the gene matches: 7. This CDR3 has 12 residues. In germline, CDR1 is MNHEY, CDR2 SVGAGI. DNA of the CDR3: TGTGCCAGCAGGAGCCTACAGGGGAAGCAGTACTTC. Its protein is CASRSLQGKQYF.

This clone was counted a few times. The rearrangement links TRBV6-5 to TRBJ1-4, with D hard to call. The CDR3 loop spans 12 amino acids. V lost 6 bases to trimming and J lost 5 bases, with 7 bases between them. The germline V gene encodes CDR1 MNHEY and CDR2 SVGAGI. CDR3 bases: TGTGCCAGCAGGCCGGTAAATGAAAAACTGTTTTTT. Translated, it gives CASRPVNEKLFF.

The V and J genes are TRBV19 and TRBJ2-1; the match to TRBD1 covers 7 bases. The germline gives CDR1 LNHDA, CDR2 SQIVND (reference sequence). Trimming removed 4 bases from V and 6 bases from J; junction bases left unmatched: 6. The CDR3 spans 14 residues. The CDR3 reads CASSNRGRVNEQFF. As DNA, the CDR3 is TGTGCCAGTAGTAACAGGGGTCGGGTCAATGAGCAGTTCTTC.

The chain couples TRBV18 to TRBJ2-3; D might be TRBD1 or TRBD2, each matching 5 bases. From germline, CDR1 is KGHSH and CDR2 LQKENI. This CDR3 spans 16 amino acids. Trimming took 3 bases from V and 0 from J, leaving 13 bases between them. The CDR3 sequence is CASSPRGAASTDTQYF. CDR3 DNA: TGTGCCAGCTCACCTCGGGGCGCCGCTAGCACAGATACGCAGTATTTT.

The chain has TRBV13 and TRBJ2-3, with a weak D call TRBD2 (6 bases). This CDR3 has 16 residues. The germline V gene encodes CDR1 PRHDT and CDR2 FYEKMQ (reference sequence). With 5 bases removed from V and 1 base from J, the gap between germline ends came to 16 bases. Here the CDR3 DNA reads TGTGCCAGCAGCCCGTGGGGGGAGAAAGGCACAGATACGCAGTATTTT. Its translation: CASSPWGEKGTDTQYF.

The chain is built from TRBV15 and TRBJ2-7; TRBD2 agrees at 7 bases. V shed 7 bases and J 2 bases; nucleotides not matched to a gene: 8. The CDR3 contains 14 residues. Germline V lookup: CDR1 LNHNV, CDR2 YYDKDF (reference sequence). In DNA, the CDR3 is TGTGCCACCACCCAGGAGGCGGGGGCCTACGAGCAGTACTTC. Protein: CATTQEAGAYEQYF.

The chain uses TRBV6-4 and TRBJ2-1; 12 nucleotides match TRBD2. The CDR3 runs 15 residues. V lost 1 base and J lost 7; bases outside the gene matches: 2. Germline CDR1 is MRHNA and CDR2 is SNTAGT. In DNA, the CDR3 is TGTGCCAGCAGTGACTTGACTAGCGGGAGAAATGAGCAGTTCTTC. Protein sequence: CASSDLTSGRNEQFF.

This chain connects TRBV4-3 to TRBJ2-7; tentative D call: TRBD1 (5 bases). Germline V lookup: CDR1 LGHNA, CDR2 YSLEER. The CDR3 spans 15 residues. Trimming shortened V by 0 bases and J by 2 bases, and 11 bases separated the two germline ends. The CDR3 protein is CASSQEVGVTYEQYF. DNA of the CDR3: TGCGCCAGCAGCCAAGAAGTAGGGGTTACCTACGAGCAGTACTTC.

The CDR3 DNA sequence: TGTGCCAGCAGGGCAGGGGCGAGGGACTACACCTTC. As protein: CASRAGARDYTF. The chain couples TRBV6-5 to TRBJ1-2; weak D call: TRBD1 (6 bases). Trimming removed 6 bases from V and 10 bases from J, with 15 bases in between. There are 12 residues in the CDR3. Per the germline V gene, CDR1 is MNHEY and CDR2 is SVGAGI.